A single sample is the source of the 8 T cell receptor beta chains below, sequenced in a study of blood T cell repertoires in COVID-19. Assay: immunoSEQ multiplex PCR; the TCRdb copy retains only in-frame clones and omits some. The data hold some 190,000 clones, with more than 75% observed a single time. Material for sequencing was peripheral blood. The origin of the receptors is a person in their 70s with COVID-19, enrolled during active disease.

This chain uses TRBV25-1 with TRBJ2-2, with TRBD1 as a possible D gene (6 bases). Per germline, CDR1 MGHDK and CDR2 SYGVNS. This CDR3 comprises 14 residues. V was clipped by 6 bases and J by 1 base, with 9 bases between them. CDR3 DNA sequence: TGTGCCAGCAGACAGACAGGGAACACCGGGGAGCTGTTTTTT. This sequence encodes CASRQTGNTGELFF. The full variable domain, completed using reference TRBV25-1 and TRBJ2-2, is EADIYQTPRYLVIGTGKKITLECSQTMGHDKMYWYQQDPGMELHLIHYSYGVNSTEKGDLSSESTVSRIRTEHFPLTLESARPSHTSQYLCASRQTGNTGELFFGEGSRLTVL.

The chain combines TRBV6-6 with TRBJ2-6; 9 bases line up with TRBD1. J gave up 4 bases and V 10 bases, and 11 bases lay outside the gene matches. Germline V gene lookup returns CDR1 MNHNY and CDR2 SVGAGI (reference sequence). The CDR3 consists of 16 residues. The CDR3 DNA reads TGTGCCATACAGGGGGCGCTGTTAGGCGGGGCCAACGTCCTGACTTTC. Its translation: CAIQGALLGGANVLTF.

The rearrangement uses TRBV2 and TRBJ2-7, with 10 nucleotides matching TRBD2. The CDR3 extends over 16 amino acids. CDR1 is SNHLY, CDR2 FYNNEI, per germline. V dropped 4 bases and J dropped 1; count of bases not matched to a gene: 7. CDR3: CASSAPGTSVSYEQYF. The CDR3, as DNA: TGTGCCAGCAGTGCCCCCGGGACTAGCGTTTCCTACGAGCAGTACTTC.

The sample holds a few counts of this clone. This sequence joins TRBV7-9 and TRBJ1-5; a possible D gene is TRBD1 (6 bases). The V end was cut by 5 bases, the J end by 2 bases, with 13 bases between. Germline CDR1 reads SEHNR; CDR2 reads FQNEAQ (reference sequence). The CDR3 spans 15 residues. CDR3 in DNA: TGTGCCAGCAGCCAGGGGATTGGGGGCAATCAGCCCCAGCATTTT. It specifies CASSQGIGGNQPQHF.

The chain recombines TRBV4-3 with TRBJ2-5, with D perhaps matching TRBD1 (5 bases). With 0 bases removed from V and 7 bases from J, the gap between germline ends came to 9 bases. The CDR3 runs 13 residues. Per the germline V gene, CDR1 is LGHNA and CDR2 is YSLEER. Here the CDR3 reads CASSQDVGATQYF. Written as DNA, the CDR3 is TGCGCCAGCAGCCAAGACGTTGGGGCGACCCAGTACTTC.

The rearrangement links TRBV23-1 to TRBJ2-7, with 9 bases identical to TRBD2. TRBV23-1 is assigned to the ORF class and has an uncertain function. V shed 6 bases and J 3 bases; nucleotides not matched to a gene: 18. CDR3 length equals 18 residues. CDR3 sequence reads: CASSPTTTTSGSFYEQYF. CDR3 sequence (DNA): TGCGCCAGCAGCCCTACAACCACGACTAGCGGTTCTTTCTACGAGCAGTACTTC.

The chain uses TRBV27 and TRBJ1-5, with D perhaps matching TRBD1 (6 bases). The germline gives CDR1 MNHEY, CDR2 SMNVEV (reference sequence). Trimming shortened V by 5 bases and J by 0 bases, and 20 bases separated the two germline ends. There are 18 residues in the CDR3. The CDR3 reads CASSRGGWPSYSNQPQHF. CDR3 sequence (DNA): TGTGCCAGCAGTAGGGGGGGTTGGCCATCCTATAGCAATCAGCCCCAGCATTTT.

This chain uses TRBV11-2 with TRBJ1-2; 9 bases map to TRBD1. V shed 3 bases and J 7 bases; nucleotides not matched to a gene: 6. The CDR3 is made up of 14 amino acids. CDR1 is SGHAT and CDR2 is FQNNGV in the germline V gene. The CDR3 protein is CASSLSGQGFGYTF. In nucleotides, the CDR3 is TGTGCCAGCAGCTTGTCCGGACAGGGGTTTGGCTACACCTTC. Filled out from reference TRBV11-2 and TRBJ1-2, the complete variable domain reads EAGVAQSPRYKIIEKRQSVAFWCNPISGHATLYWYQQILGQGPKLLIQFQNNGVVDDSQLPKDRFSAERLKGVDSTLKIQPAKLEDSAVYLCASSLSGQGFGYTFGSGTRLTVV.